Listed here are 3 T cell receptor beta chains from one sample, sequenced in a study of T cell responses to AZD1222 COVID-19 vaccine. Repertoires were generated with immunoSEQ multiplex PCR, while TCRdb's copy carries only in-frame clones and drops some. The sample records roughly 100,000 clones, 85% to 90% being singletons. Sample: peripheral blood, taken on day 0 of AZD1222 vaccination. All receptors come from an adult in good health.

The chain uses TRBV30 and TRBJ2-3; unclear D gene. The CDR3 contains 12 residues. V shed 1 base and J shed 7 bases, with 9 bases lying between them. Germline CDR1 reads GTSNPN; CDR2 reads SVGIG (reference sequence). The CDR3 DNA reads as TGTGCCTGGAGTGAACTTCCTTATACGCAGTATTTT. Its protein product is CAWSELPYTQYF.

The V and J genes are TRBV10-1 and TRBJ2-1; D possibly corresponds to TRBD1 (5 bases). This CDR3 contains 14 residues. Trimming shortened V by 0 bases and J by 8 bases, and 11 bases separated the two germline ends. Germline lookup yields CDR1 WNHNN and CDR2 SYGVQD (reference sequence). In DNA form, the CDR3 reads TGCGCCAGCAGTGAGTCAGGGGTGAGACATGAGCAGTTCTTC. Translating gives CASSESGVRHEQFF.

Here the CDR3 DNA reads TGTGCCAGCAGCCGGGCCGGGGAGGAAAAACTGTTTTTT. It is translated as CASSRAGEEKLFF. This chain links TRBV7-9 with TRBJ1-4; D gene ambiguous. Germline CDR1 and CDR2: SEHNR and FQNEAQ (reference sequence). This CDR3 region has 13 residues. Between the trimmed V and J ends, which lost 5 bases and 8 bases, there was a span of 12 bases. Using reference TRBV7-9 and TRBJ1-4 for the parts outside the CDR3, the full variable domain is DTGVSQNPRHKITKRGQNVTFRCDPISEHNRLYWYRQTLGQGPEFLTYFQNEAQLEKSRLLSDRFSAERPKGSFSTLEIQRTEQGDSAMYLCASSRAGEEKLFFGSGTQLSVL.